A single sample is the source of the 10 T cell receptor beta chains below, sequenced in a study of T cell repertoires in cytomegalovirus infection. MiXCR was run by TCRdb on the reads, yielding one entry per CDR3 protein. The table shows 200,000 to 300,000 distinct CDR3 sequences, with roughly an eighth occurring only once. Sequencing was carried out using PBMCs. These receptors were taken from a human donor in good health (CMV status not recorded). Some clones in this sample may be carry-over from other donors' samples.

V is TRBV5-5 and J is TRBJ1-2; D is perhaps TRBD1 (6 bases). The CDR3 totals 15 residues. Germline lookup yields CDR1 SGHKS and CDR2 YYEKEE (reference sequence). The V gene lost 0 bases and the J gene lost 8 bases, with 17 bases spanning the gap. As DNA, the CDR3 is TGTGCCAGCAGCTTGGCCCACCAACAGGGAGGCGGCTACACCTTC. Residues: CASSLAHQQGGGYTF.

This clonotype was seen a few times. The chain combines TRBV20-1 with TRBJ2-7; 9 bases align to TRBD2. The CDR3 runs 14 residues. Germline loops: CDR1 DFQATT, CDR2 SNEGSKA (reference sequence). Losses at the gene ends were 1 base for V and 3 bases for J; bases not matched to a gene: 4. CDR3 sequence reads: CSARASGISYEQYF. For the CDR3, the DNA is TGCAGTGCTAGAGCTAGCGGGATAAGCTACGAGCAGTACTTC.

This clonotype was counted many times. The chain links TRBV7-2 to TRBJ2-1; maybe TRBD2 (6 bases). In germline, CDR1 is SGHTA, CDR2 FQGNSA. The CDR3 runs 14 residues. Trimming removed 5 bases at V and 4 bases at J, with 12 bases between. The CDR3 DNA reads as TGTGCCAGCAGCCGGGACTTCTCTTACAATGAGCAGTTCTTC. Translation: CASSRDFSYNEQFF.

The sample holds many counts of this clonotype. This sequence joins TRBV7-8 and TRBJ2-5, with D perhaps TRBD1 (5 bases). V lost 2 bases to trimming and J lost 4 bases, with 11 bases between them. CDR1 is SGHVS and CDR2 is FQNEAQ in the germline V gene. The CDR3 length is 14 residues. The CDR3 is CASSLRGGPETQYF. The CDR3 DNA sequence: TGTGCCAGCAGCTTAAGGGGTGGGCCAGAGACCCAGTACTTC.

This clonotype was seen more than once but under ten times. The CDR3 region is CATSSPGQREYEQYF. CDR3 coding DNA: TGTGCCACCAGCAGCCCGGGACAGAGGGAATACGAGCAGTACTTC. This chain connects TRBV15 to TRBJ2-7; the match to TRBD1 covers 7 bases. Looked up from germline, CDR1 is LNHNV and CDR2 is YYDKDF (reference sequence). Trimming removed 3 bases from V and 4 bases from J; junction bases left unmatched: 9. The CDR3 loop spans 15 amino acids.

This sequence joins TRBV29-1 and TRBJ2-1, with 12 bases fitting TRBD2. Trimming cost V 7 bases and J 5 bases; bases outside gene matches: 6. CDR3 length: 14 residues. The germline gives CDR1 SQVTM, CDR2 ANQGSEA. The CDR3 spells CSAPRTSGNNEQFF. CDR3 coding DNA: TGCAGCGCTCCGAGGACTAGCGGGAACAATGAGCAGTTCTTC.

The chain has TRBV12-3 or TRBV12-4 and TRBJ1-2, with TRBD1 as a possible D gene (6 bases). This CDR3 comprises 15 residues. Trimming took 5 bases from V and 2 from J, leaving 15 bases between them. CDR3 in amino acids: CASSPWDIANYGYTF. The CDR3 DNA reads TGTGCCAGCAGTCCCTGGGACATCGCGAACTATGGCTACACCTTC.

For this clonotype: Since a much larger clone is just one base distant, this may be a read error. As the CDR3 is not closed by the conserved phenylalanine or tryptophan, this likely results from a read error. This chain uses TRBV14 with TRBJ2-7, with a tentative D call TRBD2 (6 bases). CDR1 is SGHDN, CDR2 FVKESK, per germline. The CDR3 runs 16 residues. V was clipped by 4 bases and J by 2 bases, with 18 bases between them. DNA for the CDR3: TGTGCCAGCAGCCTCGGAGGGACGGCAGTCCCCTACGAGCAGTACTTA. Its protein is CASSLGGTAVPYEQYL.

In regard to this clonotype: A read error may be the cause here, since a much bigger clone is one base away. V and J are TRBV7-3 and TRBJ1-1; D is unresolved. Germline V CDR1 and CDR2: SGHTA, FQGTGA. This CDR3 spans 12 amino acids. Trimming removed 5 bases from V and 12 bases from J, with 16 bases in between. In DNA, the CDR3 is TGTGCCAGCAGCCTGATGTGGGCGAGAACTTTCTTT. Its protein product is CASSLMWARTFF.

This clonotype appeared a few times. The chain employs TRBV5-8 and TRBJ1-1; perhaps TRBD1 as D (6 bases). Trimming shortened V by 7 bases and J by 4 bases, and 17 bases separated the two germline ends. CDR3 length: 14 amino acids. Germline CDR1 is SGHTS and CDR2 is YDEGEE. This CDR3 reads CASPYRVGGTEAFF. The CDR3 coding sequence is TGTGCCAGCCCCTACAGGGTCGGGGGCACTGAAGCTTTCTTT.